Sequencing of this T cell receptor beta chain was carried out in a study of shared clonotypes between healthy human individuals (dated by TCRdb to 2018 to 2021). Concerning the study at large: The cohort comprised two women and a few men aged 18 to 49 years. For each donor, CD4 naive and CD4 memory were each run on three plates, CD8 naive on two plates, and CD8 memory on one plate. Blood TCR repertoires of a handful of healthy adults were deeply sequenced to estimate repertoire size and the extent of clonotype sharing between individuals. To increase sequencing depth and limit assay-specific biases, different laboratories used diverse techniques to prepare libraries and sequence TCR repertoires. Per donor, leukapheresis produced somewhere between about 0.85 and 9.5 billion PBMCs. Findings and caveats that apply to the study as a whole: Sampling was restricted to blood, and TCR repertoires in tissue are likely to differ from TCR repertoires in blood. Larger estimated clonotype richness was generally found for naive subsets than for memory subsets. Even with the large sequencing depth, rarefaction of the sorted-subset datasets indicated that sequencing was incomplete. Clonotypes shared by all four sorted-subset donors showed higher generation probabilities than non-shared clonotypes. Across a handful of donors, approximately 5% of naive CD4, roughly 3.5% of naive CD8, approximately 2.5% of memory CD4, and 0.4% to 0.45% of memory CD8 clonotypes were shared. Pairwise subsampling indicated that sequencing depth was expected to affect the degree of clonotype sharing among donors. The small number of donors limited the genetic and exposure-history diversity represented.

Trimming removed 2 bases from V and 1 base from J, leaving 13 bases between the germline ends. The germline V gene gives CDR1 as SGHRS and CDR2 as YFSETQ. The CDR3 holds 15 amino acids from the cysteine to the phenylalanine. The kept DNA is CDR3 alone, 45 bases in frame from the first base. Using the deep immunoSEQ assay, TCR CDR3 regions were amplified from genomic DNA by multiplex PCR. For each cell subset, the extracted genomic DNA was distributed evenly across all wells of several immunoSEQ 96-well plates, and each plate served as one replicate. For sorted subsets, each replicate PCR was loaded with approximately 190 ng genomic DNA, equivalent to approximately 27,000 T cell genomes. The purified libraries were quantified using a Qubit 3.0 fluorometer, sized with a Bioanalyzer 2100, and then quantified again using the KAPA Library Quantification kit. Every immunoSEQ 96-well plate was sequenced on a separate single-read 150-cycle Illumina NextSeq 550 flow cell. The original methods were these. Because the immunoSEQ output held only junctional sequences and lacked quality scores, the filtering could not match the filtering applied to full-length reads. To assign V/J genes and CDR3, sequences were annotated using PyIR, a Python wrapper for IgBLAST v1.9, with IMGT germline references. Reads with weak V/J assignments (E-value above 1e-6), missing CDR3, stop codons, out-of-frame junctions, or ambiguous translated residues were removed. V3J clonotypes were defined as sequences sharing an identical inferred V gene, J gene, and CDR3 amino acid sequence. To compute the percentage overlap between repertoires, the number of shared unique clonotypes was divided by the size of the smaller repertoire. Richness of each repertoire was evaluated using RTK rarefaction, the Chao1 estimator, and Recon v2.1 estimates of unobserved clonotypes. OLGA was used to compute generation probabilities for all TCRbeta clonotypes that the gDNA method yielded from four donors. TCRdb re-hosts the immuneACCESS table, in-frame sequences only. Its copies lack some clones; in the studies checked, an unresolved V gene accounts for under half of them, and the cause for the rest is not known. The DNA gave D and trimming, while V, J and clone size come from that table. The sample includes 600,000 to 750,000 clones, with around 90% observed a single time. Of the sample, 34% falls within the top ten clones.

Donors were healthy HIV-negative adults with no recently reported acute infections or vaccinations. Only Caucasian adults living in Nashville, Tennessee, USA were represented among the donors. CD8 memory samples consisted of magnetically selected CD45RO+ cells combined with CCR7-negative CD45RA+ effector memory (TemRA) cells. Blood was obtained by leukapheresis, after which PBMCs were separated by Ficoll-Histopaque density gradient centrifugation and cryopreserved in liquid nitrogen vapor phase. Purity and quantity of every magnetically sorted T cell population were checked by analytical flow cytometry. Each sorted fraction had its genomic DNA isolated and then quantified by UV absorbance on a Nanodrop 2000c. Remarks on this clone: Its antigen specificity is not known. No base qualities exist here, and no much larger clone lies one base off it.

Sequencing was performed on memory CD8+ T cells from PBMCs. The cell subset or site label corresponds to: CD45RO+ cells pooled with CCR7-negative TemRA cells. The TCR sequence derives from a man aged 18 to 30 in good health. Some clones in this sample may be carry-over from other donors' samples. This chain joins TRBV5-1 to TRBJ2-7, and the D gene may be TRBD1, 6 bases matching. For the CDR3, the sequence is CASSFQQGRSYEQYF. The DNA sequence is TGCGCCAGCAGCTTCCAACAGGGAAGGTCCTACGAGCAGTACTTC.